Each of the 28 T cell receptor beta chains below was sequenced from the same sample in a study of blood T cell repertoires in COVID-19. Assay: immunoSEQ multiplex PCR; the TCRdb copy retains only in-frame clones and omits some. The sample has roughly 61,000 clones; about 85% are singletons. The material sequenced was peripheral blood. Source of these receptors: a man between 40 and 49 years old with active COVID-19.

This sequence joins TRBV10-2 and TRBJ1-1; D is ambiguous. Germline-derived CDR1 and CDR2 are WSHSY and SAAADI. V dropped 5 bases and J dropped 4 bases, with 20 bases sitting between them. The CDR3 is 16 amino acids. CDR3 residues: CASSKLPGYRGTEAFF. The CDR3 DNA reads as TGCGCCAGCAGTAAATTACCCGGGTACCGGGGCACTGAAGCTTTCTTT.

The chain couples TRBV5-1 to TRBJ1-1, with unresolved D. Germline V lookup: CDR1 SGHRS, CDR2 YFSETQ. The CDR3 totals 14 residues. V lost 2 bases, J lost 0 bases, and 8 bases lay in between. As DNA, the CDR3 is TGCGCCAGCAGCTTCGGACTACTGAACACTGAAGCTTTCTTT. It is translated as CASSFGLLNTEAFF.

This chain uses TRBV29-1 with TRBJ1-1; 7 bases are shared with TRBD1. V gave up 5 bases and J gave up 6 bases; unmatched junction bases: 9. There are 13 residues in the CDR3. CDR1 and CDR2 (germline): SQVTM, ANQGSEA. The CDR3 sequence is CSVTTGNGAEAFF. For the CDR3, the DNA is TGCAGCGTTACGACAGGGAACGGGGCTGAAGCTTTCTTT. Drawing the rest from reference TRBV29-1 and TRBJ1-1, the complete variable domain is SAVISQKPSRDICQRGTSLTIQCQVDSQVTMMFWYRQQPGQSLTLIATANQGSEATYESGFVIDKFPISRPNLTFSTLTVSNMSPEDSSIYLCSVTTGNGAEAFFGQGTRLTVV.

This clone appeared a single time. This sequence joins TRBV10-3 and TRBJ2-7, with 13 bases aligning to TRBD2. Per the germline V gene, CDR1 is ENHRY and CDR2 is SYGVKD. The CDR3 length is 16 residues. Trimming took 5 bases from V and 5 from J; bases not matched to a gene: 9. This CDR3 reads CAISPTSGRDPNEQYF. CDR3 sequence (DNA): TGTGCCATCAGTCCCACTAGCGGGAGGGACCCCAACGAGCAGTACTTC.

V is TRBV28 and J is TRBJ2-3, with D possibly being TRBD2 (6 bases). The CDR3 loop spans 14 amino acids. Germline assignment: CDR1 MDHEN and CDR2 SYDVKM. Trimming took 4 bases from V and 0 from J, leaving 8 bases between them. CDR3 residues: CASSSGGSTDTQYF. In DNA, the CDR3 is TGTGCCAGCAGTTCCGGAGGGAGCACAGATACGCAGTATTTT.

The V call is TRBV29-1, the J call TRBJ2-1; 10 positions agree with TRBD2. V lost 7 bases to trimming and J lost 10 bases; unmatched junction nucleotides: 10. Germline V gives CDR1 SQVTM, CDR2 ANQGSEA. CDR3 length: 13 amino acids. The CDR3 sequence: CSARTSGPLEQFF. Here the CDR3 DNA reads TGCAGCGCTCGGACTAGCGGCCCTTTGGAGCAGTTCTTC.

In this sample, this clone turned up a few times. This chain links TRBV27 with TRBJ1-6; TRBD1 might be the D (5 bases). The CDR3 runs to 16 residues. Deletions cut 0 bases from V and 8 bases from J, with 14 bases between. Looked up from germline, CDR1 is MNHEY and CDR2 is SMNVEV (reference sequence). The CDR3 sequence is CASSLSRTPSYSPLHF. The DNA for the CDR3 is TGTGCCAGCAGTTTATCGCGGACACCCAGCTATTCACCCCTCCACTTT.

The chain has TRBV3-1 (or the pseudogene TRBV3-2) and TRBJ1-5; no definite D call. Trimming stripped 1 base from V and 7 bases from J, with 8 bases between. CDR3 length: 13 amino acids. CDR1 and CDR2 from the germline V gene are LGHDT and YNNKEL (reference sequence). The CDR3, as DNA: TGTGCCAGCAGCCAAGGAGGGCAGCAGCCCCAGCATTTT. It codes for CASSQGGQQPQHF.

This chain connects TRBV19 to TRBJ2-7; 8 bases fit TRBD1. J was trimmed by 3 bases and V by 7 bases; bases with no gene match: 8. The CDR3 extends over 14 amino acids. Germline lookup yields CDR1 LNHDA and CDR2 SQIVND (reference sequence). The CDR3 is CASTPGQARYEQYF. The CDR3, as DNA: TGTGCCAGTACCCCGGGACAGGCTCGCTACGAGCAGTACTTC.

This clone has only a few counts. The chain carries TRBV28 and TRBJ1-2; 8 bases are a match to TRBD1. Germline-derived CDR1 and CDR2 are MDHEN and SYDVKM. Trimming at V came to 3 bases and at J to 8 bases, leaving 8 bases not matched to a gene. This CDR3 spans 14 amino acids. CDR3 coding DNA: TGTGCCAGCAGTTTGAACAGGGGGGGAGTAGGCTACACCTTC. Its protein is CASSLNRGGVGYTF.

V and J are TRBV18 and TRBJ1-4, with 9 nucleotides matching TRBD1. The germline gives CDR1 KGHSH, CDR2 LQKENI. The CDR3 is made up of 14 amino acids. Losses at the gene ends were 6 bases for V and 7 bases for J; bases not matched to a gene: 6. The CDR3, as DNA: TGTGCCAGCTCTTTACAGGGGGCCGGTGAAAAACTGTTTTTT. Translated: CASSLQGAGEKLFF.

For the CDR3, the DNA is TGTGCCACCAGCAGCCCGGGACTAGCGGAAGAGACCCAGTACTTC. Its protein is CATSSPGLAEETQYF. The gene calls are TRBV15 and TRBJ2-5; 11 nucleotides agree with TRBD2. There are 15 residues in the CDR3. CDR1 LNHNV and CDR2 YYDKDF come from the germline V gene (reference sequence). V shed 3 bases and J 3 bases; nucleotides not matched to a gene: 3.

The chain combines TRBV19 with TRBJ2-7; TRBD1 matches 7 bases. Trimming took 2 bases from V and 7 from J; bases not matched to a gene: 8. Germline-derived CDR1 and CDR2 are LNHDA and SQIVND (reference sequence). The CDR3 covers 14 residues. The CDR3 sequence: CASSITPGGREQYF. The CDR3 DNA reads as TGTGCCAGTAGTATAACCCCAGGGGGTCGAGAGCAGTACTTC.

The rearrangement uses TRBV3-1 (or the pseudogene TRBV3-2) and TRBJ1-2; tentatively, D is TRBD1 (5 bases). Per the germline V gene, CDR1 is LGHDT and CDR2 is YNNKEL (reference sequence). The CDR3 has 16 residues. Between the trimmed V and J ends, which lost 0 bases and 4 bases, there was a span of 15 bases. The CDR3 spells CASSQDRFAGRYGYTF. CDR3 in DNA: TGTGCCAGCAGCCAAGATAGGTTCGCAGGGCGCTATGGCTACACCTTC.

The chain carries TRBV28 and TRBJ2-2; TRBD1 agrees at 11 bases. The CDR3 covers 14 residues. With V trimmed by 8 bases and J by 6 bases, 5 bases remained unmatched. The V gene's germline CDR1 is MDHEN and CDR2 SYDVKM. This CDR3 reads CASVPGQGAGELFF. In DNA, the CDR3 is TGTGCCAGCGTCCCGGGACAGGGGGCCGGGGAGCTGTTTTTT.

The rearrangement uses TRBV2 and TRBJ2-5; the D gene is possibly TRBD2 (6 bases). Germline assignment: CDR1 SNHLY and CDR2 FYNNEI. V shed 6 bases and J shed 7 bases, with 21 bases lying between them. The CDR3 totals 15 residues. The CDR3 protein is CASRGWGDREGTQYF. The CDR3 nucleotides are TGTGCCAGCAGGGGCTGGGGGGACCGAGAAGGGACCCAGTACTTC.

This CDR3 is CASSGIAGNTGELFF. The DNA for the CDR3 is TGTGCCAGCAGCGGAATAGCGGGAAACACCGGGGAGCTGTTTTTT. The rearrangement links TRBV9 to TRBJ2-2; TRBD2 aligns across 8 bases. V lost 3 bases to trimming and J lost 2 bases; unmatched junction nucleotides: 3. Germline V gene sequence: CDR1 SGDLS, CDR2 YYNGEE. The CDR3 consists of 15 residues.

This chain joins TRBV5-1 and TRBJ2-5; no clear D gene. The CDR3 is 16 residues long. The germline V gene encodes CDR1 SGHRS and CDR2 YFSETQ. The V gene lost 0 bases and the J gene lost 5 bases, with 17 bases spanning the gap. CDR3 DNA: TGCGCCAGCAGCTTGGGTTCCTTCCGGGTTTTGGAGACCCAGTACTTC. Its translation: CASSLGSFRVLETQYF. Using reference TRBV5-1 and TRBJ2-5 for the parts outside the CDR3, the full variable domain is KAGVTQTPRYLIKTRGQQVTLSCSPISGHRSVSWYQQTPGQGLQFLFEYFSETQRNKGNFPGRFSGRQFSNSRSEMNVSTLELGDSALYLCASSLGSFRVLETQYFGPGTRLLVL.

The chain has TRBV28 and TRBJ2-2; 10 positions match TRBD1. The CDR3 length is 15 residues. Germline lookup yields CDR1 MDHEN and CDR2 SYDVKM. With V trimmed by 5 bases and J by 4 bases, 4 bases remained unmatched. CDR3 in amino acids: CASSTRTGGTGELFF. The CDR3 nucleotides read TGTGCCAGCAGTACTAGGACAGGGGGCACCGGGGAGCTGTTTTTT.

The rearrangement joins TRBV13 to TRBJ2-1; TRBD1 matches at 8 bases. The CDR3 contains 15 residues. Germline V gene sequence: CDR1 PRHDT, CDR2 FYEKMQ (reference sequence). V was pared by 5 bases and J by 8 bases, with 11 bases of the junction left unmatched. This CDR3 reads CASSPRTGTSDEQFF. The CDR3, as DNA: TGTGCCAGCAGCCCCCGGACAGGGACGAGCGATGAGCAGTTCTTC.

The CDR3 spells CASSEVRANYGYTF. The CDR3 region has the DNA TGTGCCAGCAGTGAAGTTAGAGCTAACTATGGCTACACCTTC. The chain has TRBV6-1 and TRBJ1-2; D unclear. CDR3 length: 14 residues. Trimming took off 1 base at V and 0 bases at J, with 6 bases between the two ends. Germline V gene lookup returns CDR1 MNHNS and CDR2 SASEGT.

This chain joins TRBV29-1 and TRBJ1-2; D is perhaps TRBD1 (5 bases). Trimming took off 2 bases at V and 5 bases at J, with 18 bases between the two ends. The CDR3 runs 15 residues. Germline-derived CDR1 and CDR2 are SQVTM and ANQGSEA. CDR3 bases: TGCAGCGTTGAAAGATTGGACACACGACCTTATGGCTACACCTTC. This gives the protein CSVERLDTRPYGYTF.

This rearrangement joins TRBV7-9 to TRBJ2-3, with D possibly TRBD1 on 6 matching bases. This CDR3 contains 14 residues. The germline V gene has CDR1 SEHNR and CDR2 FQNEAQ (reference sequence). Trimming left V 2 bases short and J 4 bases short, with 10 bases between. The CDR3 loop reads CASSLLEGADTQYF. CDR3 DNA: TGTGCCAGCAGCTTACTAGAGGGGGCAGATACGCAGTATTTT. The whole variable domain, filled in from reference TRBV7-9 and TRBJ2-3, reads DTGVSQNPRHKITKRGQNVTFRCDPISEHNRLYWYRQTLGQGPEFLTYFQNEAQLEKSRLLSDRFSAERPKGSFSTLEIQRTEQGDSAMYLCASSLLEGADTQYFGPGTRLTVL.

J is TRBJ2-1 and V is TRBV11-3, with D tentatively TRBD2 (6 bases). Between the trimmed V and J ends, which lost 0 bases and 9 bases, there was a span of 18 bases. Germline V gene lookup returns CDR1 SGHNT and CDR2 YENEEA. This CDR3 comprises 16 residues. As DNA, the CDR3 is TGTGCCAGCAGCTTAGATGGACGGGGTGGGCGGGGTGAGCAGTTCTTC. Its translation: CASSLDGRGGRGEQFF. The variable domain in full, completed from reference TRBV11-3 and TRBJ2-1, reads EAGVVQSPRYKIIEKKQPVAFWCNPISGHNTLYWYLQNLGQGPELLIRYENEEAVDDSQLPKDRFSAERLKGVDSTLKIQPAELGDSAVYLCASSLDGRGGRGEQFFGPGTRLTVL.

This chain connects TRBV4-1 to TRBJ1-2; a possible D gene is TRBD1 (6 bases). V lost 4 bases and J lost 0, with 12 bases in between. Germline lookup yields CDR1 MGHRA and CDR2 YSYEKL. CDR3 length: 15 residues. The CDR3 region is CASSPSRGTNYGYTF. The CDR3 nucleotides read TGCGCCAGCAGCCCCTCGAGGGGGACTAACTATGGCTACACCTTC.

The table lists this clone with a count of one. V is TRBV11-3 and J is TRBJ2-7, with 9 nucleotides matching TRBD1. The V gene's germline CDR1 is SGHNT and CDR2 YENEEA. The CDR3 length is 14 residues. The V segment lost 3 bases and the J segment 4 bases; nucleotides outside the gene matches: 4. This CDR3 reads CASSLGQGNYEQYF. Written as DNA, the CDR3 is TGTGCCAGCAGCTTGGGACAGGGAAATTACGAGCAGTACTTC.

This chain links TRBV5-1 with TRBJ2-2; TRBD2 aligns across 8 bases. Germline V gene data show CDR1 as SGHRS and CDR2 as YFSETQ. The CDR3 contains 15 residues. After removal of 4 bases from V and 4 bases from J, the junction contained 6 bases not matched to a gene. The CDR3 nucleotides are TGCGCCAGCAGCCAGACTAGCGTCAGCACCGGGGAGCTGTTTTTT. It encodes CASSQTSVSTGELFF.

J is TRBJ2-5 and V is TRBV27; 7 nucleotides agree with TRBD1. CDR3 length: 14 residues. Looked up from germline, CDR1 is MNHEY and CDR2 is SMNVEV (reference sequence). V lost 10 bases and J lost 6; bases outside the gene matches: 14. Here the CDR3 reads CATAPLDRAKTQYF. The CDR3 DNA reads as TGTGCCACTGCCCCCCTAGACAGGGCGAAGACCCAGTACTTC.